These T cell receptor beta chains were read from a single sample in a study of graft-versus-host responses after intestinal transplantation. TCRdb's table, derived via immunoSEQ multiplex PCR, lists solely in-frame clones and lacks some. The sample has nearly 100,000 clones; about nine tenths are singletons. Sequencing was performed on PBMCs, taken 453 days after intestinal transplant. Source of these receptors: a human patient who received an intestinal transplant, so some T cells may come from the graft donor. The CDR3 runs from the conserved cysteine through the conserved F or W. Each record gives: V gene, clone size, D gene, J gene, CDR3 protein, CDR3 DNA. The D gene is left open where the match is weak. Rows give clone size only sometimes, using once, few, many, or a class for an expanded clone.

>TRBV2|-|-|TRBJ1-1
CASLRETIVANTEAFF
TGTGCCTCCTTACGGGAGACAATAGTCGCTAACACTGAAGCTTTCTTT
>TRBV5-1|-|TRBD2|TRBJ2-5
CASRTSGGQETQYF
TGCGCCAGCAGGACTAGCGGGGGCCAAGAGACCCAGTACTTC
>TRBV11-2|-|-|TRBJ1-2
CASSLDPLGRAYTF
TGTGCCAGCAGCTTAGATCCGTTGGGCAGGGCCTACACCTTC
>TRBV13|-|-|TRBJ2-1
CASSLAQNNEQFF
TGTGCCAGCAGCTTAGCTCAGAACAATGAGCAGTTCTTC
>TRBV9|-|-|TRBJ1-2
CASSVEPGPNYGYTF
TGTGCCAGCAGCGTAGAACCAGGGCCTAACTATGGCTACACCTTC
>TRBV5-8|-|-|TRBJ2-6
CASTADRPSSGANVLTF
TGTGCCAGCACCGCCGACAGGCCGAGCTCTGGGGCCAACGTCCTGACTTTC
>TRBV13|-|-|TRBJ1-4
CASSLGQGHEKLFF
TGTGCCAGCAGCTTGGGGCAGGGTCATGAAAAACTGTTTTTT
>TRBV27|-|-|TRBJ1-4
CASSFGATNEKLFF
TGTGCCAGCAGTTTTGGGGCAACTAATGAAAAACTGTTTTTT
>TRBV10-1|-|-|TRBJ1-1
CASSNAPRGAEAFF
TGCGCCAGCAGCAACGCACCGCGGGGGGCTGAAGCTTTCTTT
>TRBV5-5|-|TRBD1|TRBJ2-3
CASSHGRGGIVTDTQYF
TGTGCCAGCAGCCATGGACGAGGGGGCATCGTCACAGATACGCAGTATTTT
>TRBV27|-|-|TRBJ2-3
CASADMPTDTQYF
TGTGCCAGCGCGGACATGCCCACAGATACGCAGTATTTT
>TRBV2|-|-|TRBJ2-7
CASRIWPNEQYF
TGTGCCAGCAGGATATGGCCTAACGAGCAGTACTTC
>TRBV11-2|-|-|TRBJ2-1
CASSSLSPNPFF
TGTGCCAGCAGCTCCTTAAGCCCCAACCCGTTCTTC
>TRBV5-1|-|TRBD2|TRBJ2-7
CASRGLARGEQYF
TGCGCCAGCAGGGGACTAGCCCGAGGGGAGCAGTACTTC
>TRBV2|-|-|TRBJ1-5
CASSTGFSPQHF
TGTGCCAGCAGTACCGGGTTTTCGCCCCAGCATTTT
>TRBV27|-|-|TRBJ1-2
CASSPGRLFYGYTF
TGTGCCAGCAGCCCGGGACGGCTATTCTATGGCTACACCTTC
>TRBV6-1|-|-|TRBJ1-5
CASSDRGGNQPQHF
TGTGCCAGCAGTGATCGAGGGGGCAATCAGCCCCAGCATTTT
>TRBV23-1|-|TRBD1|TRBJ2-7
CASMDIPGTEDYEQYF
TGCGCCAGCATGGATATCCCCGGGACAGAGGACTACGAGCAGTACTTC
>TRBV10-2|-|-|TRBJ1-1
CASSDPLEAFF
TGCGCCAGCAGTGACCCCCTTGAAGCTTTCTTT
>TRBV6-6|-|TRBD2|TRBJ2-3
CASSTLAGTDTQYF
TGTGCCAGCAGTACACTAGCGGGGACAGATACGCAGTATTTT
>TRBV2|few|TRBD1|TRBJ2-3
CASSEALRGPTDTQYF
TGTGCCAGCAGTGAAGCGCTGAGGGGGCCCACAGATACGCAGTATTTT
>TRBV6-4|-|-|TRBJ1-2
CASSVEGGAFGYTF
TGTGCCAGCAGTGTCGAAGGGGGGGCCTTTGGCTACACCTTC
>TRBV5-8|-|-|TRBJ2-2
CASRPNTGELFF
TGTGCCAGCAGACCGAACACCGGGGAGCTGTTTTTT
>TRBV2|-|-|TRBJ2-5
CASSEAQLVRVGAQETQYF
TGTGCCAGCAGCGAAGCGCAGTTGGTCAGGGTGGGTGCCCAAGAGACCCAGTACTTC
>TRBV25-1|-|-|TRBJ1-2
CASRVGAAGYTF
TGTGCCAGCAGGGTGGGGGCCGCAGGCTACACCTTC
>TRBV15|-|-|TRBJ1-4
CATSRGPLLSTNEKLFF
TGTGCCACCAGCAGAGGGCCGTTATTATCAACTAATGAAAAACTGTTTTTT
>TRBV10-2|-|-|TRBJ2-7
CASSEGASYEQYF
TGCGCCAGCAGTGAGGGAGCCTCCTACGAGCAGTACTTC
>TRBV15|-|-|TRBJ1-3
CATSRVVQVFGNTIYF
TGTGCCACCAGCAGAGTCGTCCAGGTTTTTGGAAACACCATATATTTT
>TRBV9|-|-|TRBJ2-7
CASSVGGSAYEQYF
TGTGCCAGCAGCGTAGGGGGCAGCGCCTACGAGCAGTACTTC
>TRBV7-9|-|-|TRBJ1-2
CASSPLGGGYTF
TGTGCCAGCAGTCCCCTGGGGGGCGGCTACACCTTC
>TRBV6-5|-|TRBD2|TRBJ2-7
CASSYSTSGRSYEQYF
TGTGCCAGCAGTTACTCGACTAGCGGGCGCTCCTACGAGCAGTACTTC
>TRBV11-2|-|-|TRBJ1-1
CASSATVSTEAFF
TGTGCCAGCAGCGCGACAGTGAGCACTGAAGCTTTCTTT
>TRBV6-6|once|TRBD1|TRBJ2-3
CASSSQGAGSDTQYF
TGTGCCAGCAGCTCACAGGGGGCAGGCTCAGATACGCAGTATTTT
>TRBV5-1|-|-|TRBJ1-4
CASSSVGGEKLFF
TGCGCCAGCAGCTCGGTGGGGGGTGAAAAACTGTTTTTT
>TRBV6-1|-|-|TRBJ1-2
CATTYGYTF
TGTGCCACCACCTATGGCTACACCTTC
>TRBV11-1|-|-|TRBJ2-1
CASSLPRQGPHEQFF
TGTGCCAGCAGCTTACCACGGCAGGGCCCCCATGAGCAGTTCTTC
>TRBV7-9|-|-|TRBJ2-3
CASSLIRLRPDTQYF
TGTGCCAGCAGCCTCATACGGCTGAGACCAGATACGCAGTATTTT
>TRBV6-5|-|TRBD2|TRBJ2-3
CASMVGGFTDTQYF
TGTGCCAGCATGGTGGGGGGGTTCACAGATACGCAGTATTTT
>TRBV10-2|once|-|TRBJ1-1
CASMSTEAFF
TGCGCCAGCATGTCCACTGAAGCTTTCTTT
>TRBV6-6|-|-|TRBJ1-1
CAATAPLENTEAFF
TGTGCCGCCACGGCCCCACTAGAGAACACTGAAGCTTTCTTT
>TRBV7-6|-|-|TRBJ1-6
CASSLGTSNSPLHF
TGTGCCAGCAGCTTGGGGACATCGAATTCACCCCTCCACTTT
>TRBV19|-|-|TRBJ2-2
CASLLAKGPNTGELFF
TGTGCCAGTCTCCTTGCTAAAGGGCCGAACACCGGGGAGCTGTTTTTT
>TRBV12-5|-|-|TRBJ1-2
CASGLVRCRAWANYGYTF
TGTGCTAGTGGTTTGGTACGGTGCAGGGCGTGGGCTAACTATGGCTACACCTTC
>TRBV5-6|-|-|TRBJ1-1
CASSSPNTEAFF
TGTGCCAGCAGTTCCCCGAACACTGAAGCTTTCTTT
>TRBV7-9|once|-|TRBJ1-5
CASSFVNQPQHF
TGTGCCAGCAGCTTTGTCAATCAGCCCCAGCATTTT
>TRBV5-5|-|-|TRBJ2-7
CASVPWGAPSYEQYF
TGTGCCAGCGTCCCCTGGGGGGCCCCATCCTACGAGCAGTACTTC
>TRBV28|-|-|TRBJ1-1
CASSLGYTEAFF
TGTGCCAGCAGTTTAGGGTACACTGAAGCTTTCTTT
>TRBV10-3|-|-|TRBJ1-1
CASGDGQNTEAFF
TGTGCCAGCGGAGACGGACAGAACACTGAAGCTTTCTTT
>TRBV2|-|-|TRBJ2-7
CASSEISGPYEQYF
TGTGCCAGCAGTGAAATTAGCGGACCCTACGAGCAGTACTTC
>TRBV27|-|-|TRBJ2-5
CASSSLGRETQYF
TGTGCCAGCAGTAGCCTAGGGAGAGAGACCCAGTACTTC
>TRBV5-1|-|-|TRBJ1-5
CASSLGGSSYQPQHF
TGCGCCAGCAGCTTGGGTGGGAGCAGCTATCAGCCCCAGCATTTT
>TRBV7-9|-|TRBD1|TRBJ1-5
CASSPGQGAQPQHF
TGTGCCAGCAGCCCCGGACAGGGTGCTCAGCCCCAGCATTTT
>TRBV7-9|-|-|TRBJ2-2
CASRPVLPGELFF
TGTGCCAGCAGACCAGTTCTCCCCGGGGAGCTGTTTTTT